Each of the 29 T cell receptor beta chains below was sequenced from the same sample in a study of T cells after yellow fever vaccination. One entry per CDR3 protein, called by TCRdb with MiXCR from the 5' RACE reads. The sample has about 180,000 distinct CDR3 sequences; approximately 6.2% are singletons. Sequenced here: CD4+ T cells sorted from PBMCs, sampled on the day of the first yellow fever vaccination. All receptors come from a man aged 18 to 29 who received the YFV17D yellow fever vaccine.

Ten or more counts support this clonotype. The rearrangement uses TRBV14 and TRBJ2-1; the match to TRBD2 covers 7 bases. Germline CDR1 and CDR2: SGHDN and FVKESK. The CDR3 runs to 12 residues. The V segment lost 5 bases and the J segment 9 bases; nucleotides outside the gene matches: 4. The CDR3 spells CASSFSGREQFF. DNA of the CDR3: TGTGCCAGCAGCTTTAGCGGGCGTGAGCAGTTCTTC.

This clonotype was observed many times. The CDR3 here is CSGLLAGGVNTGELFF. The CDR3 DNA reads as TGCAGCGGCCTACTAGCGGGGGGAGTGAACACCGGGGAGCTGTTTTTT. The chain uses TRBV29-1 and TRBJ2-2, with 12 bases identical to TRBD2. This CDR3 is built from 16 residues. The J segment lost 1 base and the V segment lost 7 bases, leaving 7 bases of the junction unmatched. Germline CDR1 and CDR2: SQVTM and ANQGSEA.

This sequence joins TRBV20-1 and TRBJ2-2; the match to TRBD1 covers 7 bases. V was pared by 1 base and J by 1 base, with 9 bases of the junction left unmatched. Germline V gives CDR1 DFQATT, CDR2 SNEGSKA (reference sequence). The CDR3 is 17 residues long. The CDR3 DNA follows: TGCAGTGCTAGAGGGAAACTCGGGACAGTGAACACCGGGGAGCTGTTTTTT. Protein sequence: CSARGKLGTVNTGELFF.

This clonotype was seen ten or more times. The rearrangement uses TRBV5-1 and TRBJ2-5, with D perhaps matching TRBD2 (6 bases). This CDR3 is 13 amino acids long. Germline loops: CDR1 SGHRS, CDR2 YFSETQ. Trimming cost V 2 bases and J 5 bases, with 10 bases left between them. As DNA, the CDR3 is TGCGCCAGCAGCTTCGGAGGGATGGAGACCCAGTACTTC. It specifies CASSFGGMETQYF.

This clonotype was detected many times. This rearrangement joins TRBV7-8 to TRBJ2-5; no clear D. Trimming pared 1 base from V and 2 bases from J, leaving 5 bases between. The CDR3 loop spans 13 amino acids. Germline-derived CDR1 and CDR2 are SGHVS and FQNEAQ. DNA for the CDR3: TGTGCCAGCAGCTTAGAGATACAAGAGACCCAGTACTTC. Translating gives CASSLEIQETQYF.

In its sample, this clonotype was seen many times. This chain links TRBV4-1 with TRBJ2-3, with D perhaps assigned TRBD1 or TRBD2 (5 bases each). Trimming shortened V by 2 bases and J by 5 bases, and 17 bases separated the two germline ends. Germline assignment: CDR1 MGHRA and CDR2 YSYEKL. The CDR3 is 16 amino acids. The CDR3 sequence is CASSQLGPPAGDTQYF. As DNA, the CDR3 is TGCGCCAGCAGCCAATTGGGACCGCCGGCGGGAGATACGCAGTATTTT.

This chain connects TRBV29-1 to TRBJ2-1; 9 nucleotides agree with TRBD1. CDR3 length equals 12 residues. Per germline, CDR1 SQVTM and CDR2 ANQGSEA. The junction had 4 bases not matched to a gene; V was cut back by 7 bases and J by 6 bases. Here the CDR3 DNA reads TGCAGCGCTACACAGGGGGCCAATGAGCAGTTCTTC. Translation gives CSATQGANEQFF.

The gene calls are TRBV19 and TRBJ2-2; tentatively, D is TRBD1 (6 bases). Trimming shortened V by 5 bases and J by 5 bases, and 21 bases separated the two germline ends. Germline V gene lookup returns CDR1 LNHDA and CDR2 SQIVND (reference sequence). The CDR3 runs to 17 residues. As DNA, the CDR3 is TGTGCCAGTAGTTCCCCGGGCAGGGGCGAGAAGACCGGGGAGCTGTTTTTT. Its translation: CASSSPGRGEKTGELFF. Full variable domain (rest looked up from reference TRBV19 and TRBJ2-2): DGGITQSPKYLFRKEGQNVTLSCEQNLNHDAMYWYRQDPGQGLRLIYYSQIVNDFQKGDIAEGYSVSREKKESFPLTVTSAQKNPTAFYLCASSSPGRGEKTGELFFGEGSRLTVL.

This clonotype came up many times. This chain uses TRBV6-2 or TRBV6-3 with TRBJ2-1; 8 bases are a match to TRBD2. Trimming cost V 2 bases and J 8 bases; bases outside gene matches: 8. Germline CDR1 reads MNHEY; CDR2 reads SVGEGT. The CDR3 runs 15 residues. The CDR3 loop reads CASSYGLAGFDEQFF. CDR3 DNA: TGTGCCAGCAGTTACGGGCTAGCGGGTTTTGATGAGCAGTTCTTC.

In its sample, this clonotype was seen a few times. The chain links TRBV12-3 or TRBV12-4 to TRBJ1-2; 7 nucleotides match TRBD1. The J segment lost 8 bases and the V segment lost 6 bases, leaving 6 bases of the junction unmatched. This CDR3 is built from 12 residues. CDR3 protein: CASRPGQKGYTF. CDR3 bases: TGTGCCAGCAGACCGGGACAGAAGGGCTACACCTTC.

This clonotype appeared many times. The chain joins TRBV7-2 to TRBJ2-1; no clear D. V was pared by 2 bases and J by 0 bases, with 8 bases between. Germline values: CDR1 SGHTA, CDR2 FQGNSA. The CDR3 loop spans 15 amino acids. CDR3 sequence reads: CASSLRASSYNEQFF. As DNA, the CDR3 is TGTGCCAGCAGCTTAAGAGCGAGCTCCTACAATGAGCAGTTCTTC.

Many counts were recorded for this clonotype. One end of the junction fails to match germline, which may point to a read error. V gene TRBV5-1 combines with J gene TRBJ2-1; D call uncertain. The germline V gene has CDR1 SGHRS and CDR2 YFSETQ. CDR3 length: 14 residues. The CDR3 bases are TGCGCCAGCAGATTGGCAGGCCACTACAATGAGCAGTTCTTC. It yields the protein CASRLAGHYNEQFF.

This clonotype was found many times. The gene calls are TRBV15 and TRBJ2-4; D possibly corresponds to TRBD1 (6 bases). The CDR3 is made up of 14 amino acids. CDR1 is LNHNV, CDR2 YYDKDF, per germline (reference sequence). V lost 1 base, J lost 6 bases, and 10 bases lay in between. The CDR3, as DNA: TGTGCCACCAGCAGAGTTAAGGACAGAAACATTCAGTACTTC. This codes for CATSRVKDRNIQYF.

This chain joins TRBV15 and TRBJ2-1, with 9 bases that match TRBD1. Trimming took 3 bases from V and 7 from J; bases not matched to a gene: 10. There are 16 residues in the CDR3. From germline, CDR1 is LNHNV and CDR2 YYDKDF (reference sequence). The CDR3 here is CATSRYRDRAINEQFF. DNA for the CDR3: TGTGCCACCAGCAGGTACCGGGACAGGGCAATAAATGAGCAGTTCTTC.

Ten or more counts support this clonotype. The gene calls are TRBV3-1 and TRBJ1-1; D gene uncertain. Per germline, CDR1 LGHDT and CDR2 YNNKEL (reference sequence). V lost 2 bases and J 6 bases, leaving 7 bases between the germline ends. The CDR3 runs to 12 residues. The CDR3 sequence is CASSQRRAEAFF. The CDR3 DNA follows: TGTGCCAGCAGCCAAAGACGGGCTGAAGCTTTCTTT.

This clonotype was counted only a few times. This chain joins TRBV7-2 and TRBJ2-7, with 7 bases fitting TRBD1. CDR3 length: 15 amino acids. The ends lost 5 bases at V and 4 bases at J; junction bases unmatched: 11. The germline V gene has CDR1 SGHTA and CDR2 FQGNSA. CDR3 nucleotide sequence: TGTGCCAGCAGCCCAACCGGGACAGCGGTTTACGAGCAGTACTTC. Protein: CASSPTGTAVYEQYF.

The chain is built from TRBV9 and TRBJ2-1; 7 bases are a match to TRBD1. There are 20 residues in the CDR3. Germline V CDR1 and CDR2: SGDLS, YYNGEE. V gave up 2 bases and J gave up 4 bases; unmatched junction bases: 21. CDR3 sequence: CASSVAPLDRPYRKYNEQFF. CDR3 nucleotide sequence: TGTGCCAGCAGCGTTGCTCCTTTGGACAGGCCGTATCGGAAATACAATGAGCAGTTCTTC.

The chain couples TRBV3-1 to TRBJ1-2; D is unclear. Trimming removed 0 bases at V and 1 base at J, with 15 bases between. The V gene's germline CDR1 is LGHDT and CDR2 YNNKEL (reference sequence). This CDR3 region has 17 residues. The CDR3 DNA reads TGTGCCAGCAGCCAAGAAGGAGAAGGGAGGAGTAACTATGGCTACACCTTC. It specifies CASSQEGEGRSNYGYTF.

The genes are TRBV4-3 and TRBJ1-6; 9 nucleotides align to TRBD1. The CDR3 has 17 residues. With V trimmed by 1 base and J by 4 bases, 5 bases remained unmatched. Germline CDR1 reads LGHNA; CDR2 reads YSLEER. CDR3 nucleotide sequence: TGCGCCAGCAGCCAAGGGACAGGGGTAGGGTATAATTCACCCCTCCACTTT. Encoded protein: CASSQGTGVGYNSPLHF.

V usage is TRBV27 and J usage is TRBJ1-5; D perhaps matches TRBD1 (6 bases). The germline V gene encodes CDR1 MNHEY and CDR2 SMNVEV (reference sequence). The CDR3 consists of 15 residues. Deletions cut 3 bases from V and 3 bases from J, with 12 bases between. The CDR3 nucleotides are TGTGCCAGCAGTTTCGGCAGGGGCGACAATCAGCCCCAGCATTTT. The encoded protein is CASSFGRGDNQPQHF.

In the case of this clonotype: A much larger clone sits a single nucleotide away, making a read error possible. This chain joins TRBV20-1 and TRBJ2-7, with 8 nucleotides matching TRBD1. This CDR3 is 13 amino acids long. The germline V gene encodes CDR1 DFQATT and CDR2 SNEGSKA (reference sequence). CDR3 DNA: TGCAGTGCTAGGGGGACAGGACAGTACGTGCAGTACTTC. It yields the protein CSARGTGQYVQYF.

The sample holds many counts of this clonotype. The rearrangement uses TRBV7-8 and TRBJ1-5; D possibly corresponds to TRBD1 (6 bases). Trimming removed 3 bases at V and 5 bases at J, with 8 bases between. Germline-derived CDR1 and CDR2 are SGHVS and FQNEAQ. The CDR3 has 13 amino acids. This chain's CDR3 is CASSFGGDQPQHF. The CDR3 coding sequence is TGTGCCAGCAGCTTCGGGGGCGATCAGCCCCAGCATTTT.

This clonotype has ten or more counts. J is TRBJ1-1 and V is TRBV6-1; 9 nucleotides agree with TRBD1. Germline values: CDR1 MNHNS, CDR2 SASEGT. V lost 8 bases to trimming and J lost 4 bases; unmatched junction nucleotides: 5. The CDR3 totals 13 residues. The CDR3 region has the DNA TGTGCCAGCGAGGACAGGGGCCGCACTGAAGCTTTCTTT. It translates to CASEDRGRTEAFF.

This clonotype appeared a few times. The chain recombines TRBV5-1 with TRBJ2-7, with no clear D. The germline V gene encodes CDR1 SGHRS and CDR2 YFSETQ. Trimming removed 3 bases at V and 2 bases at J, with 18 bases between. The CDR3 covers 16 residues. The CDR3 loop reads CASSSPGGKRAYEQYF. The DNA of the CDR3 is TGCGCCAGCAGCTCCCCGGGCGGAAAACGAGCCTACGAGCAGTACTTC.

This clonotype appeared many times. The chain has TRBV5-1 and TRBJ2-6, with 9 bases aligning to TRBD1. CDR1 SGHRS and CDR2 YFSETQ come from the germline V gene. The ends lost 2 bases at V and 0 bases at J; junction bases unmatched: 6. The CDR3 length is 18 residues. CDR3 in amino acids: CASSLPGQGGSGANVLTF. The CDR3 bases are TGCGCCAGCAGCTTACCGGGACAGGGAGGCTCTGGGGCCAACGTCCTGACTTTC.

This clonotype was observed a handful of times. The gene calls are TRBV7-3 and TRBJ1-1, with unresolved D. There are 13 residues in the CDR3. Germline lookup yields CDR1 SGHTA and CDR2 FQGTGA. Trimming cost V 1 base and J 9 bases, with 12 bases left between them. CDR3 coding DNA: TGTGCCAGCAGCTTAAGAGGGCCGGAGAAAGCTTTCTTT. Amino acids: CASSLRGPEKAFF. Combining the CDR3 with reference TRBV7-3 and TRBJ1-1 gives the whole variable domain GAGVSQTPSNKVTEKGKYVELRCDPISGHTALYWYRQSLGQGPEFLIYFQGTGAADDSGLPNDRFFAVRPEGSVSTLKIQRTERGDSAVYLCASSLRGPEKAFFGQGTRLTVV.

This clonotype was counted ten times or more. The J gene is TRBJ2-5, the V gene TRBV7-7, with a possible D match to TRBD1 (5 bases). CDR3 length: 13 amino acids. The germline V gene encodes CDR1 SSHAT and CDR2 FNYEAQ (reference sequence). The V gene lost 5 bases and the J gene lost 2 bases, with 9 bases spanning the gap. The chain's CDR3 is CASSEGVQETQYF. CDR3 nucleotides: TGTGCCAGCAGCGAAGGGGTACAAGAGACCCAGTACTTC.

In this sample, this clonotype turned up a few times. The CDR3 DNA is TGTGCCATGGGCCCCGCACCGGGACAGGTCGAGACCGGGGAGCTGTTTTTT. Translation: CAMGPAPGQVETGELFF. J is TRBJ2-2 and V is TRBV5-2; the table gives TRBD1 as D, unverified against the DNA. TRBV5-2 has pseudogene status. The CDR3 extends over 17 amino acids.

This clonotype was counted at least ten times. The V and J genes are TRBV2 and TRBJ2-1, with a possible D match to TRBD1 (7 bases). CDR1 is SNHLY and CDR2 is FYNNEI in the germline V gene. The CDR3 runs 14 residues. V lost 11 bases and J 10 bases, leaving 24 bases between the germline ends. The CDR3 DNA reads TGTGCCTCGGTCAGGGGGGTCAAAGGAGGGGAGCAGTTCTTC. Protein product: CASVRGVKGGEQFF.